Listed below are T cell receptor beta chains from one sample, sequenced in a study of blood T cell repertoires in COVID-19. TCRdb's copy holds only in-frame clones and misses some; the assay was immunoSEQ multiplex PCR. The sample records fewer than 200,000 clones, roughly 79% being singletons. Sequenced input: peripheral blood. Receptors originate from a woman of 80 years or more with COVID-19, enrolled during active disease. CDR3s include the opening cysteine and the closing phenylalanine or tryptophan. The order of the fields is J gene, clone size, V gene, CDR3 protein. Part of the rows lack a size; the others show once, few, many or a class for expanded clones.

TRBJ2-1 | . | TRBV5-4 | CASSLTRNYNEQFF
TRBJ1-1 | few | TRBV3-1/TRBV3-2 | CASSQGRRVTGNTEAFF
TRBJ1-1 | . | TRBV5-5 | CASSFYGVRGFNTEAFF
TRBJ1-1 | . | TRBV5-5 | CASLQGAGNTEAFF
TRBJ1-6 | . | TRBV30 | CAWDRVTSPLHF
TRBJ2-7 | . | TRBV4-1 | CASSQDEVEQYF
TRBJ1-1 | . | TRBV9 | CASSVRGGTEAFF
TRBJ2-1 | once | TRBV7-2 | CASSALGPAGDEQFF
TRBJ1-1 | . | TRBV7-9 | CASSFWHPNTEAFF
TRBJ2-7 | . | TRBV7-8 | CASSLGGTGVDEQYF
TRBJ2-2 | few | TRBV6-6 | CASSTSGPYTGELFF
TRBJ2-7 | . | TRBV6-6 | CASSPPGGTQVGYF
TRBJ1-4 | . | TRBV27 | CASSYGVGEKLFF
TRBJ2-4 | . | TRBV6-5 | CASQFGQGAQNIQYF
TRBJ1-1 | . | TRBV12-5 | CASGSRAGTANTEAFF
TRBJ1-4 | once | TRBV7-8 | CASSLASTFGAEKLFF
TRBJ1-3 | . | TRBV7-9 | CASSLASSSGNTIYF
TRBJ2-1 | . | TRBV7-3 | CASSPNNRDYNEQFF
TRBJ1-2 | . | TRBV2 | CASRLWGDAALNYGYTF
TRBJ2-3 | . | TRBV9 | CASSVGAGGTDTQYF
TRBJ2-7 | . | TRBV4-1 | CASSQVPAADYEQYF
TRBJ2-1 | . | TRBV19 | CASSIIGGGANEQFF
TRBJ1-3 | . | TRBV6-5 | CASSTGVSGNTIYF
TRBJ1-6 | . | TRBV2 | CASSESGGTSPLHF
TRBJ1-1 | . | TRBV11-3 | CASSLYAGHTEAFF
TRBJ1-1 | . | TRBV2 | CASSDFVTEAFF
TRBJ2-7 | once | TRBV6-5 | CASSYSGGVDQYF
TRBJ1-2 | few | TRBV20-1 | CSASLSGGGYGYTF
TRBJ2-3 | . | TRBV9 | CASSVLAGASTDTQYF
TRBJ1-2 | . | TRBV5-5 | CASSLVARGDYGYTF
TRBJ1-3 | . | TRBV5-1 | CASSLGTDPGNTIYF
TRBJ2-7 | . | TRBV10-3 | CAIRSHGGTSYEQYF
TRBJ2-5 | . | TRBV13 | CASSRNRGSGSRETQYF
TRBJ2-5 | . | TRBV11-3 | CASSFYGTVQETQYF
TRBJ1-6 | few | TRBV5-1 | CASSLRQSNSPLHF
TRBJ2-7 | once | TRBV19 | CASIDRATSEQYF
TRBJ2-5 | . | TRBV5-6 | CASSTQLARYQETQYF
TRBJ1-1 | . | TRBV13 | CASSPAPGRGRTEAFF
TRBJ2-3 | . | TRBV10-3 | CAISGAYDTQYF
TRBJ2-1 | once | TRBV4-2 | CASSQDISPGTGLNEQFF
TRBJ2-7 | . | TRBV13 | CASSLSSVAYEQYF
TRBJ1-4 | . | TRBV27 | CASSVGGAVEKLFF
TRBJ1-2 | . | TRBV2 | CASSESGTSYGYTF
TRBJ2-3 | . | TRBV5-5 | CASSLRSRTDTQYF